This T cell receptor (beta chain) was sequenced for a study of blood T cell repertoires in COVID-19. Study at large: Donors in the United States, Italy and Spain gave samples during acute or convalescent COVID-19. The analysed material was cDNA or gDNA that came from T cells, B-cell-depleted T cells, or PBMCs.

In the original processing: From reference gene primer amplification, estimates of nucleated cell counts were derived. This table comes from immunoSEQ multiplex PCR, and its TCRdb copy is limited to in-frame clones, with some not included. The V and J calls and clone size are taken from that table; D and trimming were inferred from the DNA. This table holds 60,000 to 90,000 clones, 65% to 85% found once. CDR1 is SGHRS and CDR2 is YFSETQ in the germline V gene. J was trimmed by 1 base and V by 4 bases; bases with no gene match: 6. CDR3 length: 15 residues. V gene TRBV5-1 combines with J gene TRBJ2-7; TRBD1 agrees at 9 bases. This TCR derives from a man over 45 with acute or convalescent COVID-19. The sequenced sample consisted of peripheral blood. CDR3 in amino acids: CASSEDRGQSYEQYF. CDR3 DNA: TGCGCCAGCAGCGAGGACAGGGGCCAATCCTACGAGCAGTACTTC.